These T cell receptor beta chains were read from a single sample in a study of T-cell reconstitution after alpha-beta-depleted transplantation in children. MiXCR, applied by TCRdb to the PCR reads, yields one record per CDR3 protein. Here the sample spans about 400,000 distinct CDR3 sequences, around 15% being singletons. Sequenced material: PBMCs, mostly from graft donor cells, taken 360 days after TCRalphabeta/CD19-depleted stem cell transplant. Source of these receptors: a boy less than two years old who had a stem cell transplant for Wiskott-Aldrich syndrome, so the T cells may come from the graft donor. Each CDR3 is given without its conserved first and last residue.

v_gene | CDR3aa
TRBV29-1 | SVDWTGGSEAF
TRBV7-8 | ASSLTGTSAYNEQF
TRBV5-1 | ASSRGQGLYEQY
TRBV20-1 | SAPDRVGGEQF
TRBV27 | ASSLFRGEQY
TRBV6-5 | ASSYARGQGLFYGYT
TRBV4-1 | ASSQDRWGTGDTDTQY
TRBV14 | ASSQDPPNEKLF
TRBV18 | ASSQTHGQETQY
TRBV5-1 | ASSGEVSTDTQY
TRBV14 | ASSQGFYGLAGPYSYNEQF
TRBV5-1 | ASSWTFPDTQY
TRBV5-1 | ASSPGTGRAGELF
TRBV4-1 | ASSQDRIVLT
TRBV5-1 | ASRDPKRERGPETQY
TRBV23-1 | ASSSHRIYYNEQF
TRBV6-2/TRBV6-3 | ASSSRVAEQY
TRBV29-1 | SVADRTQETQY
TRBV9 | ASSVGERGYNEQF
TRBV23-1 | ASRELRDRDYEQY
TRBV4-2 | ASSPGQRVNQPQH
TRBV30 | AWSAPGELF
TRBV28 | ASSFSRASYEQY
TRBV29-1 | SVEWGRETQY
TRBV19 | ASSILSGSGTDTQY
TRBV4-3 | ASSQEIAGSLFYGYT
TRBV24-1 | ATSDLVQNTGELF
TRBV19 | ASSKGPGQGLNQPQH
TRBV28 | ASLGDQETQY
TRBV2 | ASGLEAGPQETQY
TRBV15 | ATRASGGPYNEQF
TRBV12-3/TRBV12-4 | ASSFWQLNYGYT
TRBV29-1 | SVAQSTAQETQY
TRBV4-3 | ASSHPGGGEQF
TRBV6-2/TRBV6-3 | ASSPPRGAPVTGELF
TRBV7-2 | ASSSFLADSSYNEQF
TRBV20-1 | SVRGDTGELF
TRBV5-1 | ASSITGRGYNEQF
TRBV7-2 | ASSSRTSGGRETQY
TRBV4-1 | ASSQRAEPISYNEQF
TRBV20-1 | SATGLLSSYEQY
TRBV7-2 | ASSEQGVGTGELF
TRBV10-3 | AISESPGAYYEQY
TRBV20-1 | SAGLAGEQY
TRBV5-1 | ASSPLWVNTEAF
TRBV10-3 | AISGGAGADTQY
TRBV7-9 | ASTLRYGQETQY
TRBV3-1 | ASSQGPTEAF
TRBV20-1 | SARRGLPSYNEQF
TRBV7-2 | ASSLGWAKNIQY
TRBV20-1 | SATSLGQGHLYNEQF
TRBV7-2 | ASSFRGFNEQF
TRBV6-2/TRBV6-3 | ASSYSRGSGNTIY
TRBV6-5 | ASSPTFEQARVGGYT
TRBV7-6 | ASLPHGGAYEQY